One sample yielded the 26 T cell receptor beta chains listed below, sequenced in a study of blood T cell repertoires in COVID-19. The method was immunoSEQ multiplex PCR; TCRdb's version includes in-frame clones alone and lacks a portion of them. The data show roughly 280,000 clones, less than 90% seen once. Sequencing was carried out using PBMCs or T cells enriched from blood (not recorded which). Receptors originate from a woman in her fifties or sixties who had recovered from COVID-19.

The chain links TRBV5-5 to TRBJ1-3; D remains unclear. Per germline, CDR1 SGHKS and CDR2 YYEKEE (reference sequence). The CDR3 runs to 15 residues. V lost 0 bases, J lost 3 bases, and 10 bases lay in between. Here the CDR3 DNA reads TGTGCCAGCAGCTTGGCAGACGGGAATGGAAACACCATATATTTT. It translates to CASSLADGNGNTIYF.

This clone was seen a handful of times. The chain is built from TRBV18 and TRBJ1-5; no clear D gene. Trimming took off 2 bases at V and 4 bases at J, with 15 bases between the two ends. CDR1 and CDR2 (germline): KGHSH, LQKENI. The CDR3 totals 16 residues. Here the CDR3 reads CASSPAGQVVNQPQHF. In nucleotides, the CDR3 is TGTGCCAGCTCACCAGCAGGCCAGGTCGTGAATCAGCCCCAGCATTTT. Combining the CDR3 with reference TRBV18 and TRBJ1-5 gives the whole variable domain NAGVMQNPRHLVRRRGQEARLRCSPMKGHSHVYWYRQLPEEGLKFMVYLQKENIIDESGMPKERFSAEFPKEGPSILRIQQVVRGDSAAYFCASSPAGQVVNQPQHFGDGTRLSIL.

V is TRBV7-9 and J is TRBJ2-3; 10 bases map to TRBD1. V was pared by 0 bases and J by 4 bases, with 1 base of the junction left unmatched. This CDR3 contains 15 residues. Germline CDR1 reads SEHNR; CDR2 reads FQNEAQ (reference sequence). CDR3: CASSLAGTGADTQYF. Written as DNA, the CDR3 is TGTGCCAGCAGCTTAGCCGGGACAGGGGCAGATACGCAGTATTTT.

The genes are TRBV6-6 and TRBJ2-1; 7 bases are shared with TRBD2. The CDR3 extends over 14 amino acids. V was pared by 7 bases and J by 8 bases, with 11 bases of the junction left unmatched. Germline CDR1 reads MNHNY; CDR2 reads SVGAGI (reference sequence). The CDR3 is CASTLGGSWDEQFF. In DNA form, the CDR3 reads TGTGCCAGCACCTTGGGGGGGAGTTGGGATGAGCAGTTCTTC.

This chain joins TRBV2 and TRBJ1-5, with D tentatively TRBD1 (6 bases). Trimming cost V 6 bases and J 4 bases, with 16 bases left between them. Germline V CDR1 and CDR2: SNHLY, FYNNEI. The CDR3 sequence is 15 residues long. CDR3 protein: CASSGRTVTNQPQHF. DNA of the CDR3: TGTGCCAGCAGCGGGAGGACAGTGACTAATCAGCCCCAGCATTTT.

The J gene is TRBJ1-2, the V gene TRBV27; 8 positions agree with TRBD1. Per germline, CDR1 MNHEY and CDR2 SMNVEV (reference sequence). This CDR3 is 14 amino acids long. With V trimmed by 5 bases and J by 7 bases, 9 bases remained unmatched. CDR3 loop: CASSNTGGEGGYTF. CDR3 DNA: TGTGCCAGCAGTAATACAGGGGGGGAGGGTGGCTACACCTTC.

J is TRBJ2-1 and V is TRBV7-9; 7 bases align to TRBD1. CDR1 SEHNR and CDR2 FQNEAQ come from the germline V gene (reference sequence). The junction had 8 bases not matched to a gene; V was cut back by 4 bases and J by 2 bases. CDR3 length: 16 residues. CDR3 sequence: CASSSYAGTAYNEQFF. DNA of the CDR3: TGTGCCAGCAGCTCATACGCCGGGACAGCCTACAATGAGCAGTTCTTC.

The rearrangement joins TRBV18 to TRBJ2-5, with TRBD2 matching 8 bases. CDR1 and CDR2 (germline): KGHSH, LQKENI. J lost 1 base, V lost 4 bases, and 5 bases had no gene match. The CDR3 is made up of 15 amino acids. The CDR3 nucleotides are TGTGCCAGCTCACTCATGACTAGCGCCCAAGAGACCCAGTACTTC. It specifies CASSLMTSAQETQYF.

This sequence joins TRBV6-2 or TRBV6-3 and TRBJ2-1; 14 nucleotides agree with TRBD2. CDR1 and CDR2 (germline): MNHEY, SVGEGT. The CDR3 loop spans 16 amino acids. V lost 5 bases to trimming and J lost 8 bases; unmatched junction nucleotides: 8. Here the CDR3 DNA reads TGTGCCAGCAGTCCCGGGACTAGCGGGAGATTAGATGAGCAGTTCTTC. Translated: CASSPGTSGRLDEQFF.

V usage is TRBV19 and J usage is TRBJ1-5, with D maybe TRBD1 (5 bases). Germline loops: CDR1 LNHDA, CDR2 SQIVND (reference sequence). CDR3 length: 16 amino acids. V shed 7 bases and J shed 1 base, with 17 bases lying between them. Here the CDR3 DNA reads TGTGCCAGTACCCATCCGGGGGGAATGAGCAATCAGCCCCAGCATTTT. Translating it yields CASTHPGGMSNQPQHF.

The chain is built from TRBV28 and TRBJ1-3; D unresolved. Germline loops: CDR1 MDHEN, CDR2 SYDVKM. Trimming took 3 bases from V and 1 from J, leaving 16 bases between them. The CDR3 is 17 residues long. CDR3 sequence: CASSLLGTQRSGNTIYF. The CDR3 nucleotides are TGTGCCAGCAGTTTGTTGGGCACCCAGCGGTCTGGAAACACCATATATTTT.

This chain uses TRBV5-1 with TRBJ2-7, with 12 bases matching TRBD2. Germline assignment: CDR1 SGHRS and CDR2 YFSETQ. The CDR3 is 14 amino acids. J was trimmed by 5 bases and V by 3 bases; bases with no gene match: 3. The CDR3 protein is CASSSSGRDNEQYF. CDR3 DNA sequence: TGCGCCAGCAGCTCTAGCGGGAGGGACAACGAGCAGTACTTC. The full variable domain, its missing parts supplied by reference TRBV5-1 and TRBJ2-7, is KAGVTQTPRYLIKTRGQQVTLSCSPISGHRSVSWYQQTPGQGLQFLFEYFSETQRNKGNFPGRFSGRQFSNSRSEMNVSTLELGDSALYLCASSSSGRDNEQYFGPGTRLTVT.

The rearrangement links TRBV11-2 to TRBJ2-2; the D gene is possibly TRBD1 (7 bases). V shed 6 bases and J shed 3 bases, with 17 bases lying between them. Germline CDR1 and CDR2: SGHAT and FQNNGV. The CDR3 loop spans 16 amino acids. CDR3: CASREQGRFDTGELFF. The CDR3 DNA reads as TGTGCCAGCAGGGAACAGGGGAGGTTTGACACCGGGGAGCTGTTTTTT.

V usage is TRBV13 and J usage is TRBJ1-2, with a weak D call TRBD1 (5 bases). CDR1 is PRHDT, CDR2 FYEKMQ, per germline (reference sequence). The CDR3 has 15 residues. The V end was cut by 1 base, the J end by 5 bases, with 14 bases between. The chain's CDR3 is CASSLDLVGGYGYTF. The CDR3 DNA follows: TGTGCCAGCAGCTTAGATCTCGTCGGGGGGTATGGCTACACCTTC. The complete variable domain, with remaining parts taken from reference TRBV13 and TRBJ1-2, reads AAGVIQSPRHLIKEKRETATLKCYPIPRHDTVYWYQQGPGQDPQFLISFYEKMQSDKGSIPDRFSAQQFSDYHSELNMSSLELGDSALYFCASSLDLVGGYGYTFGSGTRLTVV.

This chain joins TRBV19 and TRBJ2-7, with D possibly being TRBD2 (5 bases). V was cut by 4 bases and J by 2 bases, with 9 bases left in between. Germline V gene lookup returns CDR1 LNHDA and CDR2 SQIVND (reference sequence). The CDR3 totals 13 residues. Written as DNA, the CDR3 is TGTGCCAGTAGTACCTCGGAGGCCTACGAGCAGTACTTC. Its translation is CASSTSEAYEQYF.

This clone showed up just once. The V and J genes are TRBV5-5 and TRBJ2-7; possible D gene TRBD2, 6 bases. The V gene's germline CDR1 is SGHKS and CDR2 YYEKEE (reference sequence). V was pared by 2 bases and J by 3 bases, with 18 bases between. This CDR3 is 16 amino acids long. The CDR3: CASSFQIGTGLYEQYF. The CDR3 DNA sequence: TGTGCCAGCAGCTTTCAGATCGGGACGGGACTCTACGAGCAGTACTTC. The full variable domain, completed using reference TRBV5-5 and TRBJ2-7, is DAGVTQSPTHLIKTRGQQVTLRCSPISGHKSVSWYQQVLGQGPQFIFQYYEKEERGRGNFPDRFSARQFPNYSSELNVNALLLGDSALYLCASSFQIGTGLYEQYFGPGTRLTVT.

The chain carries TRBV18 and TRBJ1-2, with 8 bases identical to TRBD1. This CDR3 has 15 amino acids. Trimming took 3 bases from V and 3 from J; bases not matched to a gene: 6. Per the germline V gene, CDR1 is KGHSH and CDR2 is LQKENI. CDR3 DNA: TGTGCCAGCTCACCGGGACAGGACGGCTACTATGGCTACACCTTC. It specifies CASSPGQDGYYGYTF.

The V call is TRBV12-3 or TRBV12-4, the J call TRBJ1-2; no firm D call. The CDR3 has 13 amino acids. Trimming stripped 5 bases from V and 8 bases from J, with 15 bases between. In DNA form, the CDR3 reads TGTGCCAGCAGTCCACCAGACATTCTCGGCTACACCTTC. It encodes CASSPPDILGYTF.

The V gene is TRBV7-8, the J gene TRBJ1-2; possible D gene TRBD1, 5 bases. Germline V gene lookup returns CDR1 SGHVS and CDR2 FQNEAQ. V gave up 1 base and J gave up 6 bases, with 12 bases separating them. The CDR3 is 14 residues long. The CDR3 protein is CASSLGQWVNGYTF. DNA for the CDR3: TGTGCCAGCAGCTTAGGACAGTGGGTAAATGGCTACACCTTC. Full variable domain (missing parts from reference TRBV7-8 and TRBJ1-2): GAGVSQSPRYKVAKRGQDVALRCDPISGHVSLFWYQQALGQGPEFLTYFQNEAQLDKSGLPSDRFFAERPEGSVSTLKIQRTQQEDSAVYLCASSLGQWVNGYTFGSGTRLTVV.

The V call is TRBV19, the J call TRBJ2-2, with 10 bases lining up with TRBD2. Trimming removed 1 base from V and 8 bases from J; junction bases left unmatched: 7. The CDR3 spans 16 residues. In germline, CDR1 is LNHDA, CDR2 SQIVND (reference sequence). CDR3 DNA: TGTGCCAGTAGTATAGGACGGACTAGCGGCAGAGGGGAGCTGTTTTTT. It specifies CASSIGRTSGRGELFF.

The gene calls are TRBV24-1 and TRBJ1-2; D call uncertain. The CDR3 spans 14 residues. Deletions cut 3 bases from V and 2 bases from J, with 9 bases between. Germline CDR1 KGHDR, CDR2 SFDVKD. The CDR3 region is CATSDVRENYGYTF. Written as DNA, the CDR3 is TGTGCCACCAGTGATGTTAGGGAGAACTATGGCTACACCTTC.

The chain combines TRBV7-2 with TRBJ2-2, with 11 bases aligning to TRBD2. Germline V lookup: CDR1 SGHTA, CDR2 FQGNSA. The V gene end was trimmed by 6 bases and the J gene end by 7 bases; junction bases not matched to a gene: 10. The CDR3 runs to 16 residues. The CDR3 reads CASRPTSGSSSGELFF. For the CDR3, the DNA is TGTGCCAGCAGACCAACTAGCGGGAGCTCGAGCGGGGAGCTGTTTTTT.

The gene calls are TRBV10-3 and TRBJ1-6; D not resolved. Germline CDR1 ENHRY, CDR2 SYGVKD. The CDR3 length is 14 residues. V was clipped by 6 bases and J by 0 bases, with 6 bases between them. The CDR3, as DNA: TGTGCCATCAGCGTAGACTCCTATAATTCACCCCTCCACTTT. This translates into CAISVDSYNSPLHF.

The V call is TRBV6-2 or TRBV6-3, the J call TRBJ2-7; D not resolved. CDR3 length: 12 residues. The V end was cut by 5 bases, the J end by 1 base, with 6 bases between. CDR1 is MNHEY and CDR2 is SVGEGT in the germline V gene. CDR3 in amino acids: CASSILSYEQYF. The CDR3 coding sequence is TGTGCCAGCAGTATTCTATCCTACGAGCAGTACTTC.

The chain is built from TRBV6-2 or TRBV6-3 and TRBJ2-1; a weak D match, TRBD2 (5 bases). The CDR3 has 13 amino acids. Trimming removed 6 bases at V and 6 bases at J, with 12 bases between. Germline V gene lookup returns CDR1 MNHEY and CDR2 SVGEGT. CDR3 nucleotides: TGTGCCAGCAGCGGAGCTAGCTTCAATGAGCAGTTCTTC. Amino acids: CASSGASFNEQFF.

The CDR3 loop reads CASSDVTGSSYEQYF. DNA of the CDR3: TGTGCCAGCAGTGACGTGACAGGGTCCTCCTACGAGCAGTACTTC. The V call is TRBV2, the J call TRBJ2-7; 7 positions agree with TRBD1. J gave up 0 bases and V 3 bases, and 5 bases lay outside the gene matches. Per the germline V gene, CDR1 is SNHLY and CDR2 is FYNNEI. This CDR3 contains 15 residues.